This T cell receptor beta chain was recovered during a study of blood T cell repertoires in COVID-19. Generated by immunoSEQ multiplex PCR, the TCRdb table keeps only in-frame clones and is missing some. The sample includes around 170,000 clones, approximately 80% of them seen just once. The CDR3 runs 11 residues. CDR1 and CDR2 (germline): SGHDT, YYEEEE. The germline V and J ends were trimmed by 3 bases and 4 bases, with 5 bases remaining between them. This chain connects TRBV5-6 to TRBJ2-7; no clear D. Sequences were obtained from PBMCs or T cells enriched from blood (not recorded which). The clonotype originates from a man in his 60s who had been exposed to COVID-19. CDR3 sequence (DNA): TGTGCCAGCAGCTATATATACGAGCAGTACTTC. It codes for CASSYIYEQYF.